The present T cell receptor (beta chain) was sequenced within a study of OX40 agonist ivuxolimab in advanced cancers. Overall study: Ivuxolimab, an agonistic anti-OX40 (CD134) antibody, was given to patients. Enrollees could have had prior anti-PD-1, anti-PD-L1 or anti-CTLA-4 therapy, which under 50% had received.

This clone was picked up a small number of times. Its antigen is unknown. Trimming left V 4 bases short and J 4 bases short, with 5 bases between. The CDR3 contains 11 residues. Germline V gives CDR1 SGHNT, CDR2 YYREEE (reference sequence). Measured with immunoSEQ multiplex PCR; TCRdb has only the in-frame clones, and not every one. Seen here are under 65,000 clones, roughly 92% observed once, and the top ten hold around a sixth. The study's findings and limits: Some of the lowest clonal expansion was seen in partial responders at 0.1-3.0 mg/kg. Researchers report that CD8+ T cells had, on average, more expanded clones than CD4+.

This specimen was CD4+ or CD8+ T cells sorted from blood, taken in a trial of the OX40 agonist ivuxolimab. The sequence derives from an adult with an advanced solid tumor such as melanoma, head and neck, liver or kidney cancer. The chain recombines TRBV5-4 with TRBJ1-2; D uncertain. As DNA, the CDR3 is TGTGCCAGCAGCGAGGGCTATGGCTACACCTTC. Its protein is CASSEGYGYTF.